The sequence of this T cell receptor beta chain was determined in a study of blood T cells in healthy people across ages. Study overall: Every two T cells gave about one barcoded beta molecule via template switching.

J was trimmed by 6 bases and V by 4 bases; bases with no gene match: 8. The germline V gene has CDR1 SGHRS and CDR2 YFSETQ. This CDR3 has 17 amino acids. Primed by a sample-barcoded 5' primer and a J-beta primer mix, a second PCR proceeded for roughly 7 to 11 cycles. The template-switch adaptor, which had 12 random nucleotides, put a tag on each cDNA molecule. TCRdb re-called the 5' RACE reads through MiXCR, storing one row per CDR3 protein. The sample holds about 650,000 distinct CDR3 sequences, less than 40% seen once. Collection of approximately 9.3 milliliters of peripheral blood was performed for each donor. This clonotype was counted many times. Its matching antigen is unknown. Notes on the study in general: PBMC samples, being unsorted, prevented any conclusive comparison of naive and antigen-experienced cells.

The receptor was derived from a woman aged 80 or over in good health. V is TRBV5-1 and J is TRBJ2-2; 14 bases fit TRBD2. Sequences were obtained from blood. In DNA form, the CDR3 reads TGCGCCAGCAGCATCGGACTAGCGGGGGGAAAGGCCGGGGAGCTGTTTTTT. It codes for CASSIGLAGGKAGELFF.